Presented here are 25 T cell receptor beta chains from one specimen sequenced in a study of T cells in narcolepsy. The table came from immunoSEQ multiplex PCR; TCRdb's copy has only in-frame clones and leaves some out. The data show tens of thousands of clones, 70% to 90% seen once. The sample taken for sequencing was CD45RA- memory CD4+ T cells from PBMCs. The receptors shown here come from a human donor with narcolepsy.

The chain uses TRBV14 and TRBJ2-1, with D perhaps TRBD2 (6 bases). V lost 4 bases, J lost 16 bases, and 17 bases lay in between. There are 12 residues in the CDR3. In germline, CDR1 is SGHDN, CDR2 FVKESK. The CDR3 reads CASSLIGDSIFF. The CDR3 DNA follows: TGTGCCAGCAGCCTCATAGGGGACTCCATTTTCTTC.

The chain is built from TRBV29-1 and TRBJ2-7; 7 bases align to TRBD2. Trimming cost V 4 bases and J 5 bases; bases outside gene matches: 5. This CDR3 is built from 12 residues. Germline CDR1 is SQVTM and CDR2 is ANQGSEA. The CDR3 region has the DNA TGCAGCGTTGCAGCCGGGAGGCACGAGCAGTACTTC. Encoded protein: CSVAAGRHEQYF.

This chain's CDR3 is CASSQVPGLANNEQFF. The CDR3 DNA follows: TGCGCCAGCAGCCAGGTCCCGGGACTAGCGAACAATGAGCAGTTCTTC. J is TRBJ2-1 and V is TRBV4-3, with 10 bases identical to TRBD2. Germline-derived CDR1 and CDR2 are LGHNA and YSLEER. The CDR3 runs to 16 residues. After removal of 3 bases from V and 5 bases from J, the junction contained 7 bases not matched to a gene.

The table lists this clone with a count of one. The V call is TRBV2, the J call TRBJ2-7, with 8 bases aligning to TRBD1. V dropped 7 bases and J dropped 5; count of bases not matched to a gene: 7. The CDR3 runs 13 residues. Germline V gene sequence: CDR1 SNHLY, CDR2 FYNNEI. The CDR3 nucleotides are TGTGCCAGCAAAGTCAGGGGGCACGACGAGCAGTACTTC. This translates into CASKVRGHDEQYF.

This clone was seen only once. This chain joins TRBV19 and TRBJ1-1; 7 bases agree with TRBD1. With 3 bases clipped from V and 0 bases from J, the junction kept 4 bases outside the gene matches. Germline CDR1 LNHDA, CDR2 SQIVND (reference sequence). This CDR3 comprises 15 residues. The chain's CDR3 is CASSIQGQLNTEAFF. In DNA form, the CDR3 reads TGTGCCAGTAGTATCCAGGGACAGTTGAACACTGAAGCTTTCTTT.

The J gene is TRBJ1-2, the V gene TRBV28; D remains unclear. V lost 6 bases and J lost 8, with 22 bases in between. Germline lookup yields CDR1 MDHEN and CDR2 SYDVKM. CDR3 size: 15 residues. The CDR3 loop is CASSRRENLATGYTF. The CDR3 DNA follows: TGTGCCAGCAGCCGGCGGGAAAACCTCGCGACGGGCTACACCTTC.

This sequence joins TRBV7-2 and TRBJ2-7; no clear D gene. Germline V gene lookup returns CDR1 SGHTA and CDR2 FQGNSA. The CDR3 totals 12 residues. Trimming pared 5 bases from V and 6 bases from J, leaving 11 bases between. CDR3 in DNA: TGTGCCAGCAGCCTTACACGGAGCGAGCAGTACTTC. Protein sequence: CASSLTRSEQYF. Full variable domain (rest looked up from reference TRBV7-2 and TRBJ2-7): GAGVSQSPSNKVTEKGKDVELRCDPISGHTALYWYRQSLGQGLEFLIYFQGNSAPDKSGLPSDRFSAERTGGSVSTLTIQRTQQEDSAVYLCASSLTRSEQYFGPGTRLTVT.

The chain links TRBV6-5 to TRBJ2-1; D is uncertain. CDR3 length: 14 residues. Per the germline V gene, CDR1 is MNHEY and CDR2 is SVGAGI. Between the trimmed V and J ends, which lost 4 bases and 6 bases, there was a span of 13 bases. The CDR3 bases are TGTGCCAGCAGTTCGGTCGGAATCGGCAATGAGCAGTTCTTC. This gives the protein CASSSVGIGNEQFF.

In regard to this clone: Within the sample, other DNA sequences also encode this same CDR3. V gene TRBV7-9 combines with J gene TRBJ1-2; TRBD1 might be the D (5 bases). V was clipped by 8 bases and J by 6 bases, with 34 bases between them. CDR3 length equals 19 residues. Germline CDR1 SEHNR, CDR2 FQNEAQ (reference sequence). For the CDR3, the DNA is TGTGCCAGCCCTCCCGGGAGTATAGGGGTGGGGGATCTTTGGGATGGCTACACCTTC. As protein: CASPPGSIGVGDLWDGYTF.

This chain uses TRBV29-1 with TRBJ2-1; D is possibly TRBD1 or TRBD2 (7 bases each). Trimming removed 7 bases from V and 4 bases from J, with 17 bases in between. The CDR3 is made up of 14 amino acids. Germline V gives CDR1 SQVTM, CDR2 ANQGSEA. CDR3 region: CSARRGDYYNEQFF. The CDR3, as DNA: TGCAGCGCCCGCAGGGGGGACTATTACAATGAGCAGTTCTTC.

The rearrangement links TRBV4-1 to TRBJ2-5, with TRBD2 matching over 10 bases. The better agreement between TRBJ2-7 and the DNA end casts doubt on the J call. Germline CDR1 is MGHRA and CDR2 is YSYEKL. The CDR3 contains 16 residues. This CDR3 is CASSQPHPGLANEQYF. In nucleotides, the CDR3 is TGCGCCAGCAGCCAGCCCCACCCGGGACTAGCGAACGAGCAGTACTTC.

The chain has TRBV7-8 and TRBJ1-5; the match to TRBD1 covers 7 bases. The CDR3 totals 14 residues. V trimming: 11 bases; J trimming: 4 bases; junction bases outside the gene matches: 11. Per germline, CDR1 SGHVS and CDR2 FQNEAQ. CDR3 nucleotide sequence: TGTGCCTCCACTCCCGGGACAGCAAATCAGCCCCAGCATTTT. As protein: CASTPGTANQPQHF.

The genes are TRBV5-4 and TRBJ2-2; possibly TRBD2 for D (6 bases). CDR3 length: 15 residues. CDR1 is SGHNT, CDR2 YYREEE, per germline (reference sequence). Trimming removed 2 bases at V and 6 bases at J, with 14 bases between. The CDR3: CASSLRLTRSGELFF. The CDR3 nucleotides read TGTGCCAGCAGCTTAAGACTGACTAGATCCGGGGAGCTGTTTTTT.

With respect to this clone: Relative to the germline gene, one junction end is altered; a read error may explain this. This chain joins TRBV18 and TRBJ1-5, with unresolved D. Germline V gene sequence: CDR1 KGHSH, CDR2 LQKENI. This CDR3 region has 16 residues. The CDR3: CASSPGNAGDDQLQHF. The CDR3 region has the DNA TGTGCCAGCTCACCAGGAAATGCCGGAGATGATCAGCTCCAGCATTTT.

This clone is termed medium-sized. The chain couples TRBV27 to TRBJ2-7; 9 bases are shared with TRBD2. The ends lost 6 bases at V and 4 bases at J; junction bases unmatched: 10. Germline V gene data show CDR1 as MNHEY and CDR2 as SMNVEV (reference sequence). The CDR3 runs to 15 residues. In DNA form, the CDR3 reads TGTGCCAGCAGCGCGTCCGGGACTAGCAGATACGAGCAGTACTTC. It translates to CASSASGTSRYEQYF.

This chain uses TRBV28 with TRBJ2-4; possibly TRBD1 for D (6 bases). There are 15 residues in the CDR3. CDR1 and CDR2 (germline): MDHEN, SYDVKM. V lost 5 bases and J lost 1, with 12 bases in between. Written as DNA, the CDR3 is TGTGCCAGCAGTGGGCGACAGGCTGCCAAAAACATTCAGTACTTC. Its translation is CASSGRQAAKNIQYF.

The chain joins TRBV7-4 to TRBJ1-5; D gene uncertain. Germline V gene lookup returns CDR1 SGHVT and CDR2 SQSDAQ. V gave up 2 bases and J gave up 0 bases, with 26 bases separating them. The CDR3 contains 21 residues. As DNA, the CDR3 is TGTGCCAGCAGCTTATGTTATGGCAGGCCCATTTTCAAGGATAGCAATCAGCCCCAGCATTTT. It specifies CASSLCYGRPIFKDSNQPQHF.

The chain carries TRBV7-9 and TRBJ2-1; TRBD2 matches 15 bases. The CDR3 runs 16 residues. V trimming: 5 bases; J trimming: 10 bases; junction bases outside the gene matches: 9. Looked up from germline, CDR1 is SEHNR and CDR2 is FQNEAQ (reference sequence). CDR3 DNA: TGTGCCAGCAGCCCCCTTAGGACTAGCGGGAGGGCCGAGCAGTTCTTC. This encodes CASSPLRTSGRAEQFF.

The chain uses TRBV21-1 and TRBJ2-1; the table gives TRBD2 as D, unverified against the DNA. TRBV21-1 is flagged as a pseudogene. This CDR3 has 12 residues. CDR3: CASSKLEREQFF. The CDR3, as DNA: TGTGCCAGCAGCAAACTGGAGAGAGAGCAGTTCTTC.

The CDR3 region has the DNA TGTGCCAGCAGCGCCGGGACAGCCTCCTACAATGAGCAGTTCTTC. This codes for CASSAGTASYNEQFF. V usage is TRBV5-6 and J usage is TRBJ2-1; 7 nucleotides line up with TRBD1. Germline V gives CDR1 SGHDT, CDR2 YYEEEE. The CDR3 runs to 15 residues. Trimming removed 4 bases from V and 0 bases from J; junction bases left unmatched: 4.

The V and J genes are TRBV7-9 and TRBJ2-3; 7 bases are shared with TRBD1. After removal of 2 bases from V and 2 bases from J, the junction contained 4 bases not matched to a gene. Germline CDR1 is SEHNR and CDR2 is FQNEAQ (reference sequence). The CDR3 length is 15 residues. The CDR3 DNA is TGTGCCAGCAGCTTAATGGGACAGACCACAGATACGCAGTATTTT. It yields the protein CASSLMGQTTDTQYF.

V is TRBV4-3 and J is TRBJ2-5, with D maybe TRBD2 (6 bases). Deletions cut 3 bases from V and 5 bases from J, with 10 bases between. The CDR3 has 13 amino acids. Germline CDR1 LGHNA, CDR2 YSLEER. The CDR3 nucleotides read TGCGCCAGCAGCCAGGGGAGGTGGGAGACCCAGTACTTC. Translated: CASSQGRWETQYF.

V is TRBV9 and J is TRBJ1-1, with D perhaps matching TRBD1 (5 bases). The CDR3 loop spans 13 amino acids. The V gene lost 4 bases and the J gene lost 13 bases, with 20 bases spanning the gap. Germline V lookup: CDR1 SGDLS, CDR2 YYNGEE. CDR3 nucleotides: TGTGCCAGCAGCCTTCGGACAACCGCCCAAGTTTTCTTT. Translated, it gives CASSLRTTAQVFF.

The genes are TRBV29-1 and TRBJ2-7, with no clear D. V was shortened by 1 base and J by 3 bases, with 4 bases between the two germline ends. In germline, CDR1 is SQVTM, CDR2 ANQGSEA. There are 11 residues in the CDR3. CDR3 sequence: CSVEGGYEQYF. As DNA, the CDR3 is TGCAGCGTTGAAGGGGGCTACGAGCAGTACTTC.

This chain joins TRBV14 and TRBJ2-7, with D tentatively TRBD2 (5 bases). This CDR3 has 15 amino acids. Per germline, CDR1 SGHDN and CDR2 FVKESK. V dropped 0 bases and J dropped 2 bases, with 11 bases sitting between them. The CDR3 region is CASSQEKLVAYEQYF. CDR3 in DNA: TGTGCCAGCAGCCAAGAAAAACTAGTCGCCTACGAGCAGTACTTC.